The 11 T cell receptor beta chains below were found in one sample sequenced in a study of OX40 agonist ivuxolimab in advanced cancers. TCRdb's copy holds only in-frame clones and misses some; the assay was immunoSEQ multiplex PCR. Among about 58,000 clones listed, 86% were seen once. This specimen was CD4+ or CD8+ T cells sorted from blood, taken in a trial of the OX40 agonist ivuxolimab. These receptors all come from an adult with an advanced solid tumor such as melanoma, head and neck, liver or kidney cancer.

This rearrangement joins TRBV5-4 to TRBJ2-1; D gene uncertain. Looked up from germline, CDR1 is SGHNT and CDR2 is YYREEE (reference sequence). The CDR3 is 15 residues long. The V end lost 4 bases, the J end lost 0 bases, and 11 bases lay between the germline ends. Here the CDR3 reads CASSQTASSYNEQFF. The CDR3 nucleotides read TGTGCCAGCAGCCAGACGGCTAGCTCCTACAATGAGCAGTTCTTC.

The chain uses TRBV5-8 and TRBJ2-3; 13 bases align to TRBD2. The germline V gene encodes CDR1 SGHTS and CDR2 YDEGEE. V trimming: 3 bases; J trimming: 2 bases; junction bases outside the gene matches: 6. The CDR3 totals 17 residues. The CDR3 here is CASSSRTSGGHTDTQYF. The CDR3 nucleotides read TGTGCCAGCAGCTCACGGACTAGCGGGGGTCACACAGATACGCAGTATTTT.

This clone was detected only a few times. The J gene is TRBJ2-1, the V gene TRBV7-2; D gene uncertain. The CDR3 is 12 residues long. V was pared by 1 base and J by 12 bases, with 10 bases between. CDR1 and CDR2 (germline): SGHTA, FQGNSA. CDR3 region: CASSLDPGGQFF. The CDR3 nucleotides read TGTGCCAGCAGCTTAGACCCGGGTGGGCAGTTCTTC.

V gene TRBV5-1 combines with J gene TRBJ2-3; perhaps TRBD2 as D (5 bases). Looked up from germline, CDR1 is SGHRS and CDR2 is YFSETQ. CDR3 length: 12 residues. V gave up 4 bases and J gave up 13 bases, with 16 bases separating them. The CDR3 bases are TGCGCCAGCAGCCTGGACTTGTTTCCGAAGTATTTT. This translates into CASSLDLFPKYF. The whole variable domain, filled in from reference TRBV5-1 and TRBJ2-3, reads KAGVTQTPRYLIKTRGQQVTLSCSPISGHRSVSWYQQTPGQGLQFLFEYFSETQRNKGNFPGRFSGRQFSNSRSEMNVSTLELGDSALYLCASSLDLFPKYFGPGTRLTVL.

The chain is built from TRBV21-1 and TRBJ1-5. TRBV21-1 is a pseudogene segment. CDR3 length: 20 amino acids. CDR3 bases: TGTGCCAGCAGCAGCGCGTTATACGGGGACGGAGCCGTTAGCAATCAGCCCCAGCATTTT. Its translation: CASSSALYGDGAVSNQPQHF.

This clone was seen only a few times. This chain links TRBV5-1 with TRBJ2-7; D uncertain. Germline CDR1 reads SGHRS; CDR2 reads YFSETQ. V was trimmed by 1 base and J by 2 bases, leaving 4 bases between them. CDR3 length equals 12 residues. The CDR3, as DNA: TGCGCCAGCAGCTTGTGGCCCTACGAGCAGTACTTC. Its translation is CASSLWPYEQYF.

This sequence joins TRBV18 and TRBJ1-3, with a possible D match to TRBD1 (6 bases). The CDR3 is 15 amino acids. Deletions cut 3 bases from V and 2 bases from J, with 11 bases between. Germline V CDR1 and CDR2: KGHSH, LQKENI. The CDR3 sequence: CASSPGSGAGNTIYF. CDR3 coding DNA: TGTGCCAGCTCACCTGGGTCAGGGGCTGGAAACACCATATATTTT.

DNA of the CDR3: TGTGCCAGCAGCCAGGGGACGGTGAACACTGAAGCTTTCTTT. As protein: CASSQGTVNTEAFF. This sequence joins TRBV5-6 and TRBJ1-1; tentatively, D is TRBD1 (6 bases). This CDR3 region has 14 residues. Trimming pared 4 bases from V and 0 bases from J, leaving 10 bases between. Germline V gives CDR1 SGHDT, CDR2 YYEEEE.

The chain recombines TRBV6-1 with TRBJ1-6; D is uncertain. The CDR3 contains 12 residues. V was shortened by 6 bases and J by 5 bases, with 5 bases between the two germline ends. CDR1 is MNHNS and CDR2 is SASEGT in the germline V gene. The CDR3 region is CASSFDNSPLHF. The CDR3 bases are TGTGCCAGCAGCTTCGATAATTCACCCCTCCACTTT.

The J gene is TRBJ1-3, the V gene TRBV7-6, with D maybe TRBD1 (5 bases). The CDR3 is 17 residues long. With 1 base removed from V and 4 bases from J, the gap between germline ends came to 17 bases. CDR1 and CDR2 (germline): SGHVS, FNYEAQ. This chain's CDR3 is CASSLGPRGARGNTIYF. The DNA of the CDR3 is TGTGCCAGCAGCTTAGGCCCCCGGGGCGCTAGAGGAAACACCATATATTTT.

V usage is TRBV30 and J usage is TRBJ1-5; maybe TRBD1 (5 bases). The ends were cut back, 5 bases at V and 0 bases at J, with 8 bases in the middle. The CDR3 has 13 amino acids. The germline gives CDR1 GTSNPN, CDR2 SVGIG (reference sequence). This CDR3 reads CAWATGSNQPQHF. In nucleotides, the CDR3 is TGTGCCTGGGCAACAGGTAGCAATCAGCCCCAGCATTTT.